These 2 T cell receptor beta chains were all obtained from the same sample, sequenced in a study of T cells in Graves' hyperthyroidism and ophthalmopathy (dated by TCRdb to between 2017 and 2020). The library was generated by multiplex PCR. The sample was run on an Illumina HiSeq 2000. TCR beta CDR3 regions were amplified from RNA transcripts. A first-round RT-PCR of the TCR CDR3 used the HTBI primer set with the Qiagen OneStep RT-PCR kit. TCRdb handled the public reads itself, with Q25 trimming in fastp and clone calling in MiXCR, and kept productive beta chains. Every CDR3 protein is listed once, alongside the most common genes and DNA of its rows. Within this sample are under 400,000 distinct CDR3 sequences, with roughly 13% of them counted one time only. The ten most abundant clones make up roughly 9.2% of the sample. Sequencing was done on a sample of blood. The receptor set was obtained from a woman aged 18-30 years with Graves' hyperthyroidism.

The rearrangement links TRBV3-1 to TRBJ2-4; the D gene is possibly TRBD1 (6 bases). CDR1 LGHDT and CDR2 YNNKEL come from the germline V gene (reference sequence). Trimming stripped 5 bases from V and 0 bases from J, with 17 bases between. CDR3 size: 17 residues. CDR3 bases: TGTGCCAGCAGCTCTTACTCAGGGGCCGTAGCCAAAAACATTCAGTACTTC. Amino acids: CASSSYSGAVAKNIQYF.

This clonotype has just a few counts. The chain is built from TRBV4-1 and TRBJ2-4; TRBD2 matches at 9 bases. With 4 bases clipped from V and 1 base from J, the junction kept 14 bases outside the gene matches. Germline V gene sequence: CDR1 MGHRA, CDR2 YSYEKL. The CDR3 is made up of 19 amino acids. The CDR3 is CASSPSVREGLEAKNIQYF. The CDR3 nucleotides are TGCGCCAGCAGCCCGTCCGTGCGGGAGGGCCTGGAGGCCAAAAACATTCAGTACTTC.